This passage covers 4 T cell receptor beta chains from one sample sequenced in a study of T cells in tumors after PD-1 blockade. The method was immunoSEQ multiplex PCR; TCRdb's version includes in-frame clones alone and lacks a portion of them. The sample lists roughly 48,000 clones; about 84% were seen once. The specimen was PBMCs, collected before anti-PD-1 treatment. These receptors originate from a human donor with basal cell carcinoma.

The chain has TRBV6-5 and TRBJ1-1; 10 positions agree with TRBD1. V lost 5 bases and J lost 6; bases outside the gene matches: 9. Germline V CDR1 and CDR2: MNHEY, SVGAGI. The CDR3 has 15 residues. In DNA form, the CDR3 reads TGTGCCAGCAGTAAACCGGGACAGGGGCTCTCTGAAGCTTTCTTT. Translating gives CASSKPGQGLSEAFF.

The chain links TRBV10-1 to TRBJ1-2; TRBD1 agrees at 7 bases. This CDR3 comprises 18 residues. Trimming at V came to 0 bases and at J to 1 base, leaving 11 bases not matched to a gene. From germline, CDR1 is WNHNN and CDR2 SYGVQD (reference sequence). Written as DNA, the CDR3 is TGCGCCAGCAGTGAGTCGATGGGGAGGGGGCCATTTAACTATGGCTACACCTTC. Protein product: CASSESMGRGPFNYGYTF.

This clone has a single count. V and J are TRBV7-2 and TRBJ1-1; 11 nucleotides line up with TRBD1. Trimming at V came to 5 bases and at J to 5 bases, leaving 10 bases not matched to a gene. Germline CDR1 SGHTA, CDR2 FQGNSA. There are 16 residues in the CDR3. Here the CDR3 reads CASSNRDRGGRTEAFF. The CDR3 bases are TGTGCCAGCAGCAACCGGGACAGGGGGGGACGAACTGAAGCTTTCTTT.

CDR3 protein: CATSPFVYYNEQFF. As DNA, the CDR3 is TGTGCCACCAGCCCCTTTGTTTACTACAATGAGCAGTTCTTC. The V gene is TRBV15, the J gene TRBJ2-1; D unresolved. The CDR3 is made up of 14 amino acids. Germline V gene data show CDR1 as LNHNV and CDR2 as YYDKDF (reference sequence). V gave up 5 bases and J gave up 3 bases, with 11 bases separating them.